Listed below are T cell receptor beta chains from one sample, sequenced in a study of cytomegalovirus exposure and HLA in healthy donors. The assay was immunoSEQ multiplex PCR, and TCRdb's table has in-frame clones only and misses some. The sample has around 130,000 clones; around 92% are singletons. Sequenced: PBMCs. The receptors originated from a man aged 25-40 years in good health and CMV-seronegative. The CDR3 runs from the conserved cysteine through the conserved F or W. D genes are given only for firm matches.

j_call v_call d_call cdr3_aa cdr3_nt
TRBJ2-3 TRBV4-1 TRBD2 CASSTGTTSTDTQYF TGCGCCAGCAGCACCGGGACTACCAGCACAGATACGCAGTATTTT
TRBJ2-2 TRBV27 TRBD2 CASSFRTSGGVLNTGELFF TGTGCCAGCAGTTTCAGGACTAGCGGGGGGGTCTTAAACACCGGGGAGCTGTTTTTT
TRBJ2-7 TRBV7-9 TRBD1 CASSLDSDRGNEQYF TGTGCCAGCAGCTTAGACTCGGACAGGGGCAACGAGCAGTACTTC
TRBJ2-5 TRBV4-2 . CASSQGETSWETQYF TGTGCCAGCAGCCAAGGGGAAACTAGTTGGGAGACCCAGTACTTC
TRBJ2-5 TRBV19 . CASSESSRETQYF TGTGCCAGTAGTGAGTCCTCTCGGGAGACCCAGTACTTC
TRBJ2-7 TRBV15 TRBD2 CATSRASSGSHEQYF TGTGCCACCAGCAGAGCCTCTAGCGGTTCCCACGAGCAGTACTTC
TRBJ1-1 TRBV5-6 . CASSLTGLVNTEAFF TGTGCCAGCAGCTTGACCGGGTTAGTGAACACTGAAGCTTTCTTT
TRBJ1-4 TRBV21-1 . CASSSQKGPTGGIEKLFF TGTGCCAGCAGCTCCCAAAAGGGTCCGACAGGTGGGATAGAAAAACTGTTTTTT
TRBJ1-1 TRBV19 . CASSLDGPRGTEAFF TGTGCCAGTAGTCTCGACGGGCCTAGGGGCACTGAAGCTTTCTTT
TRBJ2-7 TRBV13 TRBD2 CASSSSGGENYYEQYF TGTGCCAGCAGTTCCAGCGGGGGGGAAAATTACTACGAGCAGTACTTC